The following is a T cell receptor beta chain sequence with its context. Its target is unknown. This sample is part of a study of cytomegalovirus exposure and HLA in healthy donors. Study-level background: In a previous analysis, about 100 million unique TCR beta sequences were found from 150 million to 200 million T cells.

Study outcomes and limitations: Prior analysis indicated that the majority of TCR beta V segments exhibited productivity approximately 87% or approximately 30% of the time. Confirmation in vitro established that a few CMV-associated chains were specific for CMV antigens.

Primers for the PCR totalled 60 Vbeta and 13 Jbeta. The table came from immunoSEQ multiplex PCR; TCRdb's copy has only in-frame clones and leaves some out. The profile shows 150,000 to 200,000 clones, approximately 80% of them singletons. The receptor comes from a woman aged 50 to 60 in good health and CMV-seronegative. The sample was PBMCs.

This chain's CDR3 is CASSVLQPNTEAFF. CDR3 DNA: TGTGCCAGCAGCGTTCTACAGCCGAACACTGAAGCTTTCTTT. V gene TRBV7-9 combines with J gene TRBJ1-1; D gene ambiguous. The germline V gene encodes CDR1 SEHNR and CDR2 FQNEAQ (reference sequence). Trimming removed 5 bases at V and 1 base at J, with 11 bases between. The CDR3 is 14 residues long.